The following is a T cell receptor (beta chain) sequence with its context. The CDR3 consists of 15 residues. CDR1 and CDR2 (germline): MNHEY, SVGEGT. Losses at the gene ends were 3 bases for V and 6 bases for J; bases not matched to a gene: 8. Clones were sequenced by immunoSEQ multiplex PCR, and TCRdb holds only the in-frame ones, with some missing. The repertoire holds 150,000 to 200,000 clones, roughly 89% seen once, with about 1.6% in the top ten. These data belong to a study of control samples from healthy donors and cancer patients. The V gene is TRBV6-2 or TRBV6-3, the J gene TRBJ2-3, with TRBD2 matching 8 bases. This receptor was taken from a woman aged 30 to 39 in good health. Sample: blood. This CDR3 is CASSYRLAGADTQYF. The DNA of the CDR3 is TGTGCCAGCAGTTATCGGCTAGCGGGTGCGGATACGCAGTATTTT.